This TCR beta chain derives from a study of blood T cell repertoires in COVID-19. Study in general: From T cells, B-cell-depleted T cells, or PBMCs came the material, which was cDNA or gDNA.

As processed by the authors: Amplified reference gene primers provided the basis for estimating nucleated cell counts. Sequencing was performed with immunoSEQ multiplex PCR; in TCRdb, only in-frame clones are kept and a portion is missing. That table gives V, J and clone size, and the DNA gave D and trimming. The data hold about 310,000 clones, with roughly 90% observed a single time. In terms of age and location, participants ranged from roughly 18 to 100 years and lived in under 30 US areas. Symptom resolution, clearance, or two negative PCRs marked donors in Cohort 3 as recovered. This sequence was found in a woman in her forties who had recovered from COVID-19. Sequencing used PBMCs or T cells enriched from blood (not recorded which).

In DNA, the CDR3 is TGCGCCAGCAGTCTTGGGACAGGGTACGAGCAGTACTTC. This sequence encodes CASSLGTGYEQYF. This sequence joins TRBV10-1 and TRBJ2-7, with 9 nucleotides matching TRBD1. Germline V CDR1 and CDR2: WNHNN, SYGVQD (reference sequence). The CDR3 runs 13 residues. Trimming cost V 5 bases and J 4 bases; bases outside gene matches: 3.